This entry is about one TCR beta chain. Its antigen is unknown. These data originate in a study of T-cell memory formation after mild COVID-19. At the level of the study: Largely, TCR clusters stayed within a single donor. Study findings and constraints: Detection of some responders pre-infection suggested pre-existing cross-reactive memory T cells participated. Clones shrinking from day 15 to 85 showed even CD4/CD8 mixes; later expanders tilted CD4+.

Each CDR3 protein is one row after TCRdb ran MiXCR on the 5' RACE reads. The table lists about 420,000 distinct CDR3 sequences, about a quarter of them singletons. Trimming stripped 5 bases from V and 2 bases from J, with 9 bases between. The CDR3 is 13 residues long. CDR1 is SGHRS and CDR2 is YFSETQ in the germline V gene. This sequence joins TRBV5-1 and TRBJ2-3; D is unresolved. The TCR was taken from an adult woman who had mild COVID-19 (a few samples of this study predate the infection). Cell type and time point are not known. Sequences were obtained from PBMCs or a T cell subset sorted from them (not recorded which). CDR3 sequence (DNA): TGCGCCAGCAGGCCCCTTCCCACAGATACGCAGTATTTT. Encoded protein: CASRPLPTDTQYF.